These T cell receptor beta chains were read from a single sample in a study of cytomegalovirus exposure and HLA in healthy donors. Sequencing used immunoSEQ multiplex PCR; TCRdb keeps in-frame clones, though not all of them. The data show around 70,000 clones, around 86% seen once. Source material: PBMCs. These receptors originate from a woman aged 30 to 39 in good health and CMV-seronegative. Each CDR3 is given with its conserved first and last residue. A D gene is named only where the DNA matches it firmly. Clone size is stated in some rows and not others, as once, few, many or a class when expanded.

abundance: NA
j_gene: TRBJ2-1
v_gene: TRBV29-1
d_gene: NA
CDR3aa: CSVAPTGYNEQFF
CDR3nt: TGCAGCGTTGCCCCTACCGGCTACAATGAGCAGTTCTTC

abundance: NA
j_gene: TRBJ2-3
v_gene: TRBV11-2
d_gene: NA
CDR3aa: CASSFLGFRTDTQYF
CDR3nt: TGTGCCAGCAGCTTCCTGGGCTTCCGCACAGATACGCAGTATTTT

abundance: NA
j_gene: TRBJ2-7
v_gene: TRBV19
d_gene: NA
CDR3aa: CASSIAGGGGYEQYF
CDR3nt: TGTGCCAGTAGTATAGCCGGGGGCGGGGGATACGAGCAGTACTTC

abundance: NA
j_gene: TRBJ2-3
v_gene: TRBV11-1
d_gene: TRBD2
CDR3aa: CASSRLAGATDTQYF
CDR3nt: TGTGCCAGCAGCCGACTAGCGGGAGCCACAGATACGCAGTATTTT

abundance: NA
j_gene: TRBJ1-1
v_gene: TRBV5-1
d_gene: NA
CDR3aa: CASSLSEGIEAFF
CDR3nt: TGCGCCAGCAGCTTGAGTGAGGGAATTGAAGCTTTCTTT

abundance: NA
j_gene: TRBJ2-6
v_gene: TRBV4-1
d_gene: NA
CDR3aa: CASSQVRGAGANVLTF
CDR3nt: TGCGCCAGCAGCCAAGTACGGGGGGCAGGGGCCAACGTCCTGACTTTC

abundance: NA
j_gene: TRBJ2-2
v_gene: TRBV10-3
d_gene: NA
CDR3aa: CAISPGLLNTGELFF
CDR3nt: TGTGCCATCAGTCCAGGACTGCTGAACACCGGGGAGCTGTTTTTT

abundance: NA
j_gene: TRBJ2-5
v_gene: TRBV4-1
d_gene: TRBD2
CDR3aa: CASSQGGGQETQYF
CDR3nt: TGCGCCAGCAGCCAGGGCGGGGGACAAGAGACCCAGTACTTC

abundance: NA
j_gene: TRBJ2-2
v_gene: TRBV6-5
d_gene: NA
CDR3aa: CASRLAPNTGELFF
CDR3nt: TGTGCCAGCAGACTAGCCCCGAACACCGGGGAGCTGTTTTTT

abundance: NA
j_gene: TRBJ1-4
v_gene: TRBV28
d_gene: NA
CDR3aa: CASSLGLGPNEKLFF
CDR3nt: TGTGCCAGCAGTTTGGGACTAGGTCCTAATGAAAAACTGTTTTTT

abundance: NA
j_gene: TRBJ2-1
v_gene: TRBV5-1
d_gene: NA
CDR3aa: CASRLTSAYNNEQFF
CDR3nt: TGCGCCAGCAGACTCACCTCCGCCTATAACAATGAGCAGTTCTTC

abundance: NA
j_gene: TRBJ2-4
v_gene: TRBV30
d_gene: NA
CDR3aa: CAWGTSKNIQYF
CDR3nt: TGTGCCTGGGGGACATCCAAAAACATTCAGTACTTC

abundance: NA
j_gene: TRBJ2-7
v_gene: TRBV4-2
d_gene: TRBD2
CDR3aa: CASSQDSLAGGYEQYF
CDR3nt: TGTGCCAGCAGCCAAGATTCCCTAGCGGGAGGCTACGAGCAGTACTTC

abundance: NA
j_gene: TRBJ2-7
v_gene: TRBV30
d_gene: TRBD1
CDR3aa: CAWSEGTGVYEQYF
CDR3nt: TGTGCCTGGAGTGAAGGGACAGGGGTCTACGAGCAGTACTTC

abundance: NA
j_gene: TRBJ2-1
v_gene: TRBV6-6
d_gene: TRBD2
CDR3aa: CASSTFLAGGYNEQFF
CDR3nt: TGTGCCAGCAGTACCTTTCTAGCGGGAGGATACAATGAGCAGTTCTTC

abundance: NA
j_gene: TRBJ1-4
v_gene: TRBV29-1
d_gene: NA
CDR3aa: CSVEPSTGEKLFF
CDR3nt: TGCAGCGTTGAACCTTCGACTGGTGAAAAACTGTTTTTT

abundance: NA
j_gene: TRBJ2-2
v_gene: TRBV7-9
d_gene: NA
CDR3aa: CASSLGQVYGELFF
CDR3nt: TGTGCCAGCAGCTTAGGACAGGTTTACGGGGAGCTGTTTTTT

abundance: NA
j_gene: TRBJ2-7
v_gene: TRBV5-6
d_gene: NA
CDR3aa: CASSFGTNNPYEQYF
CDR3nt: TGTGCCAGCAGCTTCGGGACAAACAATCCCTACGAGCAGTACTTC

abundance: NA
j_gene: TRBJ2-5
v_gene: TRBV2
d_gene: TRBD1
CDR3aa: CASSNHRGQETQYF
CDR3nt: TGTGCCAGCAGTAACCACAGGGGGCAAGAGACCCAGTACTTC

abundance: NA
j_gene: TRBJ2-1
v_gene: TRBV29-1
d_gene: NA
CDR3aa: CSVDLAVLGNEQFF
CDR3nt: TGCAGCGTTGATTTAGCGGTTCTCGGAAATGAGCAGTTCTTC

abundance: once
j_gene: TRBJ1-3
v_gene: TRBV9
d_gene: NA
CDR3aa: CASSVVPGAGNTIYF
CDR3nt: TGTGCCAGCAGCGTAGTCCCAGGGGCTGGAAACACCATATATTTT

abundance: NA
j_gene: TRBJ1-1
v_gene: TRBV6-1
d_gene: TRBD1
CDR3aa: CASSEAVEGALSVTEAFF
CDR3nt: TGTGCCAGCAGTGAAGCAGTGGAGGGGGCGTTGTCTGTCACTGAAGCTTTCTTT

abundance: NA
j_gene: TRBJ1-2
v_gene: TRBV4-3
d_gene: TRBD1
CDR3aa: CASSQDYKTGTAYGYTF
CDR3nt: TGCGCCAGCAGCCAAGACTATAAGACAGGGACGGCCTATGGCTACACCTTC

abundance: NA
j_gene: TRBJ2-3
v_gene: TRBV6-5
d_gene: TRBD2
CDR3aa: CASSSPRLARTQYF
CDR3nt: TGTGCCAGCAGCTCTCCCCGACTAGCTAGGACGCAGTATTTT

abundance: NA
j_gene: TRBJ2-3
v_gene: TRBV9
d_gene: NA
CDR3aa: CASSVGEGTQYF
CDR3nt: TGTGCCAGCAGCGTAGGAGAGGGTACGCAGTATTTT

abundance: once
j_gene: TRBJ1-2
v_gene: TRBV4-3
d_gene: TRBD1
CDR3aa: CASSQGEGQGTYGYTF
CDR3nt: TGCGCCAGCAGCCAAGGGGAGGGACAGGGGACCTATGGCTACACCTTC

abundance: few
j_gene: TRBJ1-3
v_gene: TRBV7-9
d_gene: TRBD1
CDR3aa: CASSFQGAGNTIYF
CDR3nt: TGTGCCAGCAGCTTTCAGGGGGCGGGAAACACCATATATTTT

abundance: NA
j_gene: TRBJ2-7
v_gene: TRBV10-1
d_gene: TRBD1
CDR3aa: CASRPRDSSYEQYF
CDR3nt: TGCGCCAGCAGACCCCGGGACAGCTCCTACGAGCAGTACTTC

abundance: NA
j_gene: TRBJ2-1
v_gene: TRBV6-1
d_gene: TRBD1
CDR3aa: CASSETGVVNEQFF
CDR3nt: TGTGCCAGCAGTGAGACAGGGGTGGTCAATGAGCAGTTCTTC

abundance: NA
j_gene: TRBJ2-1
v_gene: TRBV5-1
d_gene: TRBD2
CDR3aa: CASSGGLAYSYNEQFF
CDR3nt: TGCGCCAGCAGCGGGGGACTAGCGTACTCCTACAATGAGCAGTTCTTC

abundance: NA
j_gene: TRBJ1-1
v_gene: TRBV9
d_gene: NA
CDR3aa: CASSVTGIANTEAFF
CDR3nt: TGTGCCAGCAGCGTCACAGGGATAGCGAACACTGAAGCTTTCTTT

abundance: NA
j_gene: TRBJ1-3
v_gene: TRBV11-2
d_gene: TRBD1
CDR3aa: CASSFVQGMGNTIYF
CDR3nt: TGTGCCAGCAGCTTCGTACAGGGGATGGGAAACACCATATATTTT

abundance: once
j_gene: TRBJ2-3
v_gene: TRBV6-1
d_gene: TRBD1
CDR3aa: CASSEAIQGGTDTQYF
CDR3nt: TGTGCCAGCAGTGAAGCGATACAGGGGGGCACAGATACGCAGTATTTT

abundance: once
j_gene: TRBJ1-2
v_gene: TRBV5-1
d_gene: NA
CDR3aa: CASSLEAGVYGYTF
CDR3nt: TGCGCCAGCAGCTTGGAAGCAGGGGTCTATGGCTACACCTTC

abundance: NA
j_gene: TRBJ1-2
v_gene: TRBV30
d_gene: NA
CDR3aa: CAWQGEANYGYTF
CDR3nt: TGTGCCTGGCAAGGGGAAGCTAACTATGGCTACACCTTC

abundance: NA
j_gene: TRBJ2-7
v_gene: TRBV28
d_gene: NA
CDR3aa: CASSLPSGDYYEQYF
CDR3nt: TGTGCCAGCAGCCTCCCTTCAGGGGACTACTACGAGCAGTACTTC

abundance: NA
j_gene: TRBJ2-7
v_gene: TRBV19
d_gene: TRBD2
CDR3aa: CASSMFGGRAYEQYF
CDR3nt: TGTGCCAGTAGTATGTTCGGCGGGAGGGCCTACGAGCAGTACTTC

abundance: NA
j_gene: TRBJ2-1
v_gene: TRBV7-2
d_gene: NA
CDR3aa: CASSLWVGGQTTMQFF
CDR3nt: TGTGCCAGCAGCTTATGGGTGGGAGGACAAACTACGATGCAGTTCTTC

abundance: NA
j_gene: TRBJ1-3
v_gene: TRBV19
d_gene: NA
CDR3aa: CASSTSSSSGNTIYF
CDR3nt: TGTGCCAGTAGTACGAGTTCAAGCTCTGGAAACACCATATATTTT

abundance: NA
j_gene: TRBJ2-1
v_gene: TRBV29-1
d_gene: TRBD2
CDR3aa: CSVGLAGVENEQFF
CDR3nt: TGCAGCGTGGGGCTAGCGGGAGTAGAAAATGAGCAGTTCTTC

abundance: NA
j_gene: TRBJ2-5
v_gene: TRBV6-6
d_gene: TRBD1
CDR3aa: CASSYGRQGQETQYF
CDR3nt: TGTGCCAGCAGTTACGGGAGACAGGGCCAAGAGACCCAGTACTTC

abundance: NA
j_gene: TRBJ2-5
v_gene: TRBV11-3
d_gene: TRBD2
CDR3aa: CASSPDGASGRATQYF
CDR3nt: TGTGCCAGCAGCCCTGATGGGGCTAGCGGGAGGGCAACCCAGTACTTC

abundance: once
j_gene: TRBJ1-5
v_gene: TRBV10-3
d_gene: NA
CDR3aa: CAISEAWTENQPQHF
CDR3nt: TGTGCCATCAGTGAGGCTTGGACAGAGAATCAGCCCCAGCATTTT

abundance: NA
j_gene: TRBJ1-2
v_gene: TRBV6-5
d_gene: TRBD1
CDR3aa: CASSHTGEEGYTF
CDR3nt: TGTGCCAGCAGTCACACAGGGGAGGAGGGCTACACCTTC

abundance: NA
j_gene: TRBJ1-6
v_gene: TRBV9
d_gene: TRBD1
CDR3aa: CASSVGAGGSPLHF
CDR3nt: TGTGCCAGCAGCGTAGGTGCAGGGGGTTCACCCCTCCACTTT

abundance: NA
j_gene: TRBJ1-2
v_gene: TRBV29-1
d_gene: NA
CDR3aa: CSVDLGVYGYTF
CDR3nt: TGCAGCGTTGATTTGGGAGTCTATGGCTACACCTTC

abundance: NA
j_gene: TRBJ1-4
v_gene: TRBV23-1
d_gene: TRBD1
CDR3aa: CASSLRGFTEKLFF
CDR3nt: TGCGCCAGCAGTCTCAGGGGGTTCACTGAAAAACTGTTTTTT

abundance: NA
j_gene: TRBJ2-1
v_gene: TRBV7-6
d_gene: NA
CDR3aa: CASSLASREQAYNEQFF
CDR3nt: TGTGCCAGCAGCTTGGCTAGTCGGGAGCAGGCCTACAATGAGCAGTTCTTC

abundance: NA
j_gene: TRBJ2-1
v_gene: TRBV13
d_gene: NA
CDR3aa: CASSFGSSSYNEQFF
CDR3nt: TGTGCCAGCAGCTTCGGGTCGAGCTCCTACAATGAGCAGTTCTTC